This is a list of T cell receptor beta chains from one sample in a study of blood T cell repertoires in COVID-19. The data were produced by immunoSEQ multiplex PCR, yet TCRdb's version contains in-frame clones alone and is incomplete. The sample includes nearly 80,000 clones, roughly nine tenths of them seen just once. Specimen: peripheral blood. The receptor source for this set is a woman aged 80 or over with active or convalescent COVID-19. Each CDR3 is given without its conserved first and last residue. Each record gives: CDR3 protein, J gene, CDR3 length, V gene.

ASETASGGYNEQF TRBJ2-1 13 TRBV19
ASSRKGGSPGELF TRBJ2-2 13 TRBV3-1/TRBV3-2
ATSDSTGTDATNEKLF TRBJ1-4 16 TRBV24-1
ASSERPGTSGRGVVQY TRBJ2-7 16 TRBV7-2
ASSLGQSYEQY TRBJ2-7 11 TRBV11-2
ASSLGPGDGYGYT TRBJ1-2 13 TRBV7-2
ATSDRTSGRGNEQF TRBJ2-1 14 TRBV24-1
ASSPSTGGGPYEQY TRBJ2-7 14 TRBV18
ASSAGLATYNEQF TRBJ2-1 13 TRBV11-2
ASSVGQGRNQETQY TRBJ2-5 14 TRBV9
ASSLGDTRGYGYT TRBJ1-2 13 TRBV5-5
ASSHRYEQY TRBJ2-7 9 TRBV3-1/TRBV3-2
ASGQGQGRNNEQF TRBJ2-1 13 TRBV12-5
ASSPAGTLGIETQY TRBJ2-5 14 TRBV5-4
ASSLGTGGGETQY TRBJ2-5 13 TRBV7-2
ASRPGGQDEQY TRBJ2-7 11 TRBV28
AISESRGDWQPQH TRBJ1-5 13 TRBV10-3
ASSLRGQGALGELF TRBJ2-2 14 TRBV7-3
ASTPGGGYEQY TRBJ2-7 11 TRBV28
SASYGTKDNEQF TRBJ2-1 12 TRBV20-1
ASSAGQGFHYGYT TRBJ1-2 13 TRBV6-2/TRBV6-3
ATSGGGFNQPQH TRBJ1-5 12 TRBV24-1
ASSLALQFSTDTQY TRBJ2-3 14 TRBV7-2
ASRPTSGRAGETQY TRBJ2-5 14 TRBV28
ASSRYRGERYNEQF TRBJ2-1 14 TRBV7-6
ASSRDQRGGPWY TRBJ2-7 12 TRBV5-4